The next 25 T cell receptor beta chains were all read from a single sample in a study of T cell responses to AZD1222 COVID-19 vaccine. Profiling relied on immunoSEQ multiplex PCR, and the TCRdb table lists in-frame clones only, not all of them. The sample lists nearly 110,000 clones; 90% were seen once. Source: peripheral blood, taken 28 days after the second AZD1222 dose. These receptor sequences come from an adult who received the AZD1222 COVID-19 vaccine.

The CDR3 sequence is CASSPGQHAGEQYF. The CDR3 region has the DNA TGTGCCAGCAGCCCGGGACAGCACGCCGGCGAGCAGTACTTC. The chain joins TRBV7-2 to TRBJ2-7; TRBD1 agrees at 7 bases. Trimming took 5 bases from V and 6 from J; bases not matched to a gene: 10. Germline CDR1 SGHTA, CDR2 FQGNSA. The CDR3 totals 14 residues. Using reference TRBV7-2 and TRBJ2-7 for the parts outside the CDR3, the full variable domain is GAGVSQSPSNKVTEKGKDVELRCDPISGHTALYWYRQSLGQGLEFLIYFQGNSAPDKSGLPSDRFSAERTGGSVSTLTIQRTQQEDSAVYLCASSPGQHAGEQYFGPGTRLTVT.

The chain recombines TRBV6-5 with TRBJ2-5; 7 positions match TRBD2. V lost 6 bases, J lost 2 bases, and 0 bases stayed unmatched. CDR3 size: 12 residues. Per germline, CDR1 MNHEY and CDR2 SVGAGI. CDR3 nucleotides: TGTGCCAGCAGAGCGGGGCAAGAGACCCAGTACTTC. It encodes CASRAGQETQYF.

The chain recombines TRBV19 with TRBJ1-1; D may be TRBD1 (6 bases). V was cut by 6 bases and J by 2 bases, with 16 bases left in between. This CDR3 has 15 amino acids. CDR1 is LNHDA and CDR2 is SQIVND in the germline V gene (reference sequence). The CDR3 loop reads CASSVSGGINTEAFF. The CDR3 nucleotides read TGTGCCAGTAGCGTCTCCGGGGGCATAAACACTGAAGCTTTCTTT.

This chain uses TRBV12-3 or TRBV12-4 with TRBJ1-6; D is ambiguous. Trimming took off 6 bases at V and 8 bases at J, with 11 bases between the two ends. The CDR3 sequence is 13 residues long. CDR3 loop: CASRGLGDSPLHF. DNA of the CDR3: TGTGCCAGCAGGGGCTTGGGAGATTCACCCCTCCACTTT.

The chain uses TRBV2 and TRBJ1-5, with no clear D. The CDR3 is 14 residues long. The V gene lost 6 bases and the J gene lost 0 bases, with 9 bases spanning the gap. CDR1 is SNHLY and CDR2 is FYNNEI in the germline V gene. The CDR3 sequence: CASSAQLSNQPQHF. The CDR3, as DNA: TGTGCCAGCAGCGCACAGCTTAGCAATCAGCCCCAGCATTTT.

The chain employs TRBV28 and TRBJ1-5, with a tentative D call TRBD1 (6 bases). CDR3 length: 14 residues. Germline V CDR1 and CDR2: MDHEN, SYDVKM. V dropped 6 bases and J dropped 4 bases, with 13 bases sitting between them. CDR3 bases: TGTGCCAGCAGCCCCCACAGGGATAATCAGCCCCAGCATTTT. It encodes CASSPHRDNQPQHF.

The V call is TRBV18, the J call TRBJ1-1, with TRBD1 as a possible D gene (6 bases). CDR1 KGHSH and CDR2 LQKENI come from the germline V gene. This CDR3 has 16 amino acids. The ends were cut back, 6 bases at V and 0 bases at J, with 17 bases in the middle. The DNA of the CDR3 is TGTGCCAGCTCGGATCAGGGGACAAGGATGAACACTGAAGCTTTCTTT. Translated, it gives CASSDQGTRMNTEAFF.

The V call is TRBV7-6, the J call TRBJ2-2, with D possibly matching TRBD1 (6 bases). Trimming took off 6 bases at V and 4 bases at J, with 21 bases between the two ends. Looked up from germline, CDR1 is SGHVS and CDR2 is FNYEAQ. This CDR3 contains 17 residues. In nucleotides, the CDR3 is TGTGCCAGCAGACCGACCGGGACAACGACGAGCACCGGGGAGCTGTTTTTT. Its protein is CASRPTGTTTSTGELFF.

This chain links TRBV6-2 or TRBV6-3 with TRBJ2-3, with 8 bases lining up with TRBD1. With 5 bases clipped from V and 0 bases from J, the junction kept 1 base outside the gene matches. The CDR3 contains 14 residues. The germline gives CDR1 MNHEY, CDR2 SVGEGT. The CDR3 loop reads CASSRTGSTDTQYF. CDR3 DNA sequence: TGTGCCAGCAGTCGGACAGGGAGCACAGATACGCAGTATTTT.

CDR3: CSVEQGKGQPQHF. CDR3 coding DNA: TGCAGCGTAGAGCAGGGCAAGGGGCAGCCCCAGCATTTT. This chain links TRBV29-1 with TRBJ1-5; weak D call: TRBD1 (5 bases). The CDR3 runs 13 residues. Germline loops: CDR1 SQVTM, CDR2 ANQGSEA. Between the trimmed V and J ends, which lost 6 bases and 7 bases, there was a span of 16 bases.

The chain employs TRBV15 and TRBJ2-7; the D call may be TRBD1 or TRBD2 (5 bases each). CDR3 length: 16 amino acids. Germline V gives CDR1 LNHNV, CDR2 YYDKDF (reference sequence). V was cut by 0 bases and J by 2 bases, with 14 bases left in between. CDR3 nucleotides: TGTGCCACCAGCAGAGATGTGAGGGGTTTTCCCTACGAGCAGTACTTC. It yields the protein CATSRDVRGFPYEQYF.

CDR3 sequence (DNA): TGCGCCAGCAGCTTGGCCAGTCACTGGGGCTACACCTTC. This codes for CASSLASHWGYTF. The chain combines TRBV5-1 with TRBJ1-2; no definite D call. The V and J ends lost 0 bases and 8 bases respectively, with 11 bases between them. CDR3 size: 13 residues. In germline, CDR1 is SGHRS, CDR2 YFSETQ.

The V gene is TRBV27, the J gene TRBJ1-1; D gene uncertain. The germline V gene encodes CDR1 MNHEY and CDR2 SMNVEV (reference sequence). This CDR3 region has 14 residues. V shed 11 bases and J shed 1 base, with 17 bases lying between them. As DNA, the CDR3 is TGTGCCCGCTCTTATGCGGCCGCGAACACTGAAGCTTTCTTT. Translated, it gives CARSYAAANTEAFF.

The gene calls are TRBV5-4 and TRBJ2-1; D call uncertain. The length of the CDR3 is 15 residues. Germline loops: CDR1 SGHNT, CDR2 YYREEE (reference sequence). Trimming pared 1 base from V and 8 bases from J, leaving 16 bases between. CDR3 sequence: CASSLKVLDFDEQFF. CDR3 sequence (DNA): TGTGCCAGCAGCTTGAAGGTTTTGGATTTCGATGAGCAGTTCTTC.

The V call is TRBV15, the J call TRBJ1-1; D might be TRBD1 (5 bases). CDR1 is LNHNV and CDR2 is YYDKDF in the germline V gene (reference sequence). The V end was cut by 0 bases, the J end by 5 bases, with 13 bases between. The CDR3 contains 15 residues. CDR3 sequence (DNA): TGTGCCACCAGCAGAGATTACTCTGGGGGGACTGAAGCTTTCTTT. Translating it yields CATSRDYSGGTEAFF.

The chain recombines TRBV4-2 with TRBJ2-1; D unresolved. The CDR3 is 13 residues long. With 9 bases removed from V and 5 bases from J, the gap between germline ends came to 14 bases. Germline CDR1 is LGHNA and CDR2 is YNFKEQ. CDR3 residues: CARTCRADNEQFF. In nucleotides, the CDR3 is TGTGCCAGAACCTGCCGGGCCGACAATGAGCAGTTCTTC.

The CDR3 spells CASSESGGANEQFF. CDR3 sequence (DNA): TGTGCCAGCAGCGAAAGCGGGGGGGCTAATGAGCAGTTCTTC. The rearrangement links TRBV7-3 to TRBJ2-1, with 10 bases that match TRBD2. Germline values: CDR1 SGHTA, CDR2 FQGTGA. There are 14 residues in the CDR3. Trimming removed 5 bases from V and 7 bases from J; junction bases left unmatched: 5.

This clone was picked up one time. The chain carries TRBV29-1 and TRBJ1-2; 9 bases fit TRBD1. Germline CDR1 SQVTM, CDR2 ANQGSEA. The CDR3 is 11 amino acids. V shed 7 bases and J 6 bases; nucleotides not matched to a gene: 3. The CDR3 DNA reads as TGCAGCGACCGACAGGGGGATGGCTACACCTTC. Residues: CSDRQGDGYTF.

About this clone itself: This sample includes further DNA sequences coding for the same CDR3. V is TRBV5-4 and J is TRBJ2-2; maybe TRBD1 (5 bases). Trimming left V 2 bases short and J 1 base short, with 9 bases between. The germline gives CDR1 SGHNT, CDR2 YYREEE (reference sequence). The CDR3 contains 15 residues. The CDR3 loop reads CASSFGQGNTGELFF. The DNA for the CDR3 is TGTGCCAGCAGCTTCGGGCAGGGGAACACCGGGGAGCTGTTTTTT.

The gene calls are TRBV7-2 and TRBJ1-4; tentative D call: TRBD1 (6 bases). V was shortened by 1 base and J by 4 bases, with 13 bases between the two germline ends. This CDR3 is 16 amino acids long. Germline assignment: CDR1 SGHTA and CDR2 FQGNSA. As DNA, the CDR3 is TGTGCCAGCAGCTTAGAAGGCGGACAGAGTAATGAAAAACTGTTTTTT. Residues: CASSLEGGQSNEKLFF.

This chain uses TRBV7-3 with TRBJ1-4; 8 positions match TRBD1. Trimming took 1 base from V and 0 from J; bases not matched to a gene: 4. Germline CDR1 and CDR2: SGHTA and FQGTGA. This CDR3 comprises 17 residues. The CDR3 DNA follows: TGTGCCAGCAGCTTAAGAGGACAGGGTGCAACTAATGAAAAACTGTTTTTT. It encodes CASSLRGQGATNEKLFF.

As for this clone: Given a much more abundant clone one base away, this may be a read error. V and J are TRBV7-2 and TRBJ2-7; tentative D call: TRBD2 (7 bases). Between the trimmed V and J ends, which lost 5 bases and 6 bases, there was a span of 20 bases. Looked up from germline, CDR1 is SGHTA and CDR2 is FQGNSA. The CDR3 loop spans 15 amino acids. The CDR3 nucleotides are TGTGCCAGCAGCCGGGGGGTTTGGGGGGCGGGCGAGCAGTACTTC. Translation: CASSRGVWGAGEQYF.

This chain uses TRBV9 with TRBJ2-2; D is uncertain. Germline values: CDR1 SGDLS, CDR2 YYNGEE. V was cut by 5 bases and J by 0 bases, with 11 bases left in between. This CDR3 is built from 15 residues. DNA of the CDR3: TGTGCCAGCAGTACGTCAAGGTCGAACACCGGGGAGCTGTTTTTT. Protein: CASSTSRSNTGELFF. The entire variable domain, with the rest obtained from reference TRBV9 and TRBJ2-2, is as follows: DSGVTQTPKHLITATGQRVTLRCSPRSGDLSVYWYQQSLDQGLQFLIQYYNGEERAKGNILERFSAQQFPDLHSELNLSSLELGDSALYFCASSTSRSNTGELFFGEGSRLTVL.

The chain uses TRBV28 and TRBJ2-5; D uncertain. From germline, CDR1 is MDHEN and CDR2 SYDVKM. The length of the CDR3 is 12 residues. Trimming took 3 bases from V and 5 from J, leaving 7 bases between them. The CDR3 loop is CASSFYGETQYF. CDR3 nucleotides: TGTGCCAGCAGTTTTTACGGGGAGACCCAGTACTTC.

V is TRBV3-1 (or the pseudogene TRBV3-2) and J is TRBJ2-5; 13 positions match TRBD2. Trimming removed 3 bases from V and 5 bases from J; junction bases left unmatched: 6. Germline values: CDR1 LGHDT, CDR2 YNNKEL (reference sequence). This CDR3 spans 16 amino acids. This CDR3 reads CASSHSGTSGDETQYF. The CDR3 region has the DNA TGTGCCAGCAGCCATTCCGGGACTAGCGGGGACGAGACCCAGTACTTC.